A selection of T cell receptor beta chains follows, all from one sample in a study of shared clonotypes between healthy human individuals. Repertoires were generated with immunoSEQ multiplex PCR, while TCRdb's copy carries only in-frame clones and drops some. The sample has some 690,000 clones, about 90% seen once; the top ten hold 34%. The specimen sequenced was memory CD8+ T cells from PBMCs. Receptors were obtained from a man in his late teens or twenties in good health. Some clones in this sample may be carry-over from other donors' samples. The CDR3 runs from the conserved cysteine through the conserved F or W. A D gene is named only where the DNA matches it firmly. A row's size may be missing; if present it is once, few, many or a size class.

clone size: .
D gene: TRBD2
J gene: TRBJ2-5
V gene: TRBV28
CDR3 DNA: TGTGCCAGCAGACAGGGACTAGCGGGGTTGCAAGAGACCCAGTACTTC
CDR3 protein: CASRQGLAGLQETQYF

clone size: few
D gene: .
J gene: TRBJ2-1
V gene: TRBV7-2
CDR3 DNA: TGTGCCAGCAGCTTACCGGGAGCCCAGAGTGTCTACAATGAGCAGTTCTTC
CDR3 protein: CASSLPGAQSVYNEQFF

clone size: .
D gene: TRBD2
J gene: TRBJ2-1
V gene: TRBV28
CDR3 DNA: TGTGCCAGCAGTTTTGGCGGGCGGGGGAGCTCCTACAATGAGCAGTTCTTC
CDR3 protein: CASSFGGRGSSYNEQFF

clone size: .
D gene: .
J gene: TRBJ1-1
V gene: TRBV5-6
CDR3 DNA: TGTGCCAGCAGCCCCTCATGGGCGAACACTGAAGCTTTCTTT
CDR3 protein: CASSPSWANTEAFF

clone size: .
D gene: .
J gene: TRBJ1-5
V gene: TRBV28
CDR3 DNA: TGTGCCAGCAGTCCCTCCGGGAGGGGCAATCAGCCCCAGCATTTT
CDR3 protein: CASSPSGRGNQPQHF

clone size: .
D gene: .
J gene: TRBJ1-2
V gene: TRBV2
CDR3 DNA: TGTGCCAGCAGTGAAGGACGGGCCTTTCTCTATGGCTACACCTTC
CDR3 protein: CASSEGRAFLYGYTF

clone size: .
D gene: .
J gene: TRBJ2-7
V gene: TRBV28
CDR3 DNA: TGTGCCAGCAGCCCGATTGTGGGACCCTACGAGCAGTACTTC
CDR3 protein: CASSPIVGPYEQYF

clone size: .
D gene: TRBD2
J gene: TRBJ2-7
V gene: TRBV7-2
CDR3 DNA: TGTGCCAGCAGCTTAGGGGCCTGGCGGGAGGCTTCCTACGAGCAGTACTTC
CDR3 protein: CASSLGAWREASYEQYF

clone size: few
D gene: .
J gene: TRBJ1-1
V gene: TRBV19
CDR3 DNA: TGTGCCAGTAGGGGGGAGGTGAGGAACACTGAAGCTTTCTTT
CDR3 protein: CASRGEVRNTEAFF

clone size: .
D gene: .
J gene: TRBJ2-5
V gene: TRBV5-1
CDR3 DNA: TGCGCCAGCACAGGAGGGGGCGGGGAGACCCAGTACTTC
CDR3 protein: CASTGGGGETQYF

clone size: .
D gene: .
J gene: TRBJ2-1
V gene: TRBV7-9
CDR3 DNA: TGTGCCAGCAGCTTAGGTCCCCGGCTCCCTTACAATGAGCAGTTCTTC
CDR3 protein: CASSLGPRLPYNEQFF

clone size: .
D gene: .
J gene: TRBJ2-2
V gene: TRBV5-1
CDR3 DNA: TGCGCCAGCACCAAGTCCGGTATTGGGGTAACCGGGGAGCTGTTTTTT
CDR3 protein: CASTKSGIGVTGELFF

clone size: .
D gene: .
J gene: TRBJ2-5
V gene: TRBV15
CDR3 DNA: TGTGCCACCAGCAGAAAGGCGGGGCATTGGGCAGAGACCCAGTACTTC
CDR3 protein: CATSRKAGHWAETQYF

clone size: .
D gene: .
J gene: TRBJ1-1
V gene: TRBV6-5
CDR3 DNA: TGTGCCAGTTACTGGGGGGCCGGCACTGAAGCTTTCTTT
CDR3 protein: CASYWGAGTEAFF

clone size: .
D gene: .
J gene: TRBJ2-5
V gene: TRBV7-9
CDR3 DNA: TGTGCCAGCAGCTCCCCTAGGGGAGGGGGGCAAGAGACCCAGTACTTC
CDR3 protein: CASSSPRGGGQETQYF

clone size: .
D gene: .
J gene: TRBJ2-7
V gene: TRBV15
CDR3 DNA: TGTGCCACCAGCAGAGATCAATACTCCTACGAGCAGTACTTC
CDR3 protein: CATSRDQYSYEQYF

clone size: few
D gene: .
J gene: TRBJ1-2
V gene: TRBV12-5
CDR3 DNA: TGTGCTAGTGGTTTGCTCCCAGGGTTTGGCTACACCTTC
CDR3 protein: CASGLLPGFGYTF

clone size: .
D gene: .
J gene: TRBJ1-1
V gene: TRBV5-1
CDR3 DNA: TGCGCCAGCAGCTTGGGTATCGGGCAGGGCCCTGAAGCTTTCTTT
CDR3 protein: CASSLGIGQGPEAFF

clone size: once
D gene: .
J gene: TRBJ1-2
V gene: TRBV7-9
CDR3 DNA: TGTGCCAGCAGCCCCGGGACAACCCTGGGCTACACCTTC
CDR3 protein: CASSPGTTLGYTF

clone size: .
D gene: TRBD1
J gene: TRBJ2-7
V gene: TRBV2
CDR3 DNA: TGTGCCAGCAGTGTAACGAGGGACAGGGCCTACGAGCAGTACTTC
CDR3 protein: CASSVTRDRAYEQYF

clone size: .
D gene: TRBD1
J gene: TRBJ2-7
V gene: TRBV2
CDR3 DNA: TGTGCCGCCCGAGGGGACAGTTCCTACGAGCAGTACTTC
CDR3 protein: CAARGDSSYEQYF

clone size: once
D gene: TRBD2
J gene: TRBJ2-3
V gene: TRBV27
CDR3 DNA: TGTGCCAGCAGTGCTTCTCAGTTGGCGGGAGGGCCAGGAGATACGCAGTATTTT
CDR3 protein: CASSASQLAGGPGDTQYF

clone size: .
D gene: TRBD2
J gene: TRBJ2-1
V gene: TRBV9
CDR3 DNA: TGTGCCAGCAGTGCCGGGACTAGCGTAAACAATGAGCAGTTCTTC
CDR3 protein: CASSAGTSVNNEQFF

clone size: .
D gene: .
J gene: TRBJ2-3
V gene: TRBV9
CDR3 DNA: TGTGCCAGCCGAGGGCGGAACACAGATACGCAGTATTTT
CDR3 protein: CASRGRNTDTQYF

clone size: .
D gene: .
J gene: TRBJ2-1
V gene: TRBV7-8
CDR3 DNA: TGTGCCAGCGCAACCGGGACTCGCATTGGTAAGCAGTTCTTC
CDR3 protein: CASATGTRIGKQFF

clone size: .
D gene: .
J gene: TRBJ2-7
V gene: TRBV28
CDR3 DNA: TGTGCCAGCAGTTTTTGGCCTCAGAACGATCCGGCCTACGAGCAGTACTTC
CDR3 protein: CASSFWPQNDPAYEQYF

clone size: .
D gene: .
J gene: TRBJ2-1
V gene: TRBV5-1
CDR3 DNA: TGCGCCAGCAGCTTGTCGGCAGGGGCAAACAATGAGCAGTTCTTC
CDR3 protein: CASSLSAGANNEQFF

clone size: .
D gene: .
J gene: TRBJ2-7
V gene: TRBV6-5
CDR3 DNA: TGTGCCAGCAGTTACGAGTGGGCGTACGAGCAGTACTTC
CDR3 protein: CASSYEWAYEQYF

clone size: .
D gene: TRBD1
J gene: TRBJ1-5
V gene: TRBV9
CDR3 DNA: TGTGCCAGCAGCGTAGATACAGGGGAAGGCAATCAGCCCCAGCATTTT
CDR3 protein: CASSVDTGEGNQPQHF

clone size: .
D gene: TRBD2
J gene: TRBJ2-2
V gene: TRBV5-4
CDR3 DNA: TGTGCCAGCAGCTTACGACTAGCGGGGAACACCGGGGAGCTGTTTTTT
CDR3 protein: CASSLRLAGNTGELFF

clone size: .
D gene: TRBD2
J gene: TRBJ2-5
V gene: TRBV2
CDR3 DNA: TGTGCCAGCAGTGAAAGGCTAGCGGGAACAGAGACCCAGTACTTC
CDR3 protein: CASSERLAGTETQYF

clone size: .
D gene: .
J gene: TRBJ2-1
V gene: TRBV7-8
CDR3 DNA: TGTGCCAGCAGCTCCCGGGTAGCCGGGGACTACAATGAGCAGTTCTTC
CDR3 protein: CASSSRVAGDYNEQFF

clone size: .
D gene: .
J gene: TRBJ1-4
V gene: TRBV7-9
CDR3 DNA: TGTGCCAGCAGCCCCTCGGGGCAAGGACGGAGTAATGAAAAACTGTTTTTT
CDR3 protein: CASSPSGQGRSNEKLFF

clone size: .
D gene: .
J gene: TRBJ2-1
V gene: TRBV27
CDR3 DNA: TGTGCCAGCAGGATTGACGCTGAGCAGTTCTTC
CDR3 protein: CASRIDAEQFF

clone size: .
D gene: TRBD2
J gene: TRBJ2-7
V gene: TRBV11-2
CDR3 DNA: TGTGCCAGCAGCTTCAGCGGGGGAGCCTACGAGCAGTACTTC
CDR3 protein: CASSFSGGAYEQYF

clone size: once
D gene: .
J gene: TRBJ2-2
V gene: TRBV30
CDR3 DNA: TGTGCCTGGTCCTATACGGCGACCGGGGAGCTGTTTTTT
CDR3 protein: CAWSYTATGELFF

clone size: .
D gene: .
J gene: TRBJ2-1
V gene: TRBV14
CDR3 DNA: TGTGCCAGCAGCCAGTACAGGGAGTATGAGCAGTTCTTC
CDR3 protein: CASSQYREYEQFF

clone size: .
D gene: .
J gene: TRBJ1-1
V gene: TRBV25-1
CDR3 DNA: TGTGCCAGCAGGATGGGAATGAACACTGAAGCTTTCTTT
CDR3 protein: CASRMGMNTEAFF

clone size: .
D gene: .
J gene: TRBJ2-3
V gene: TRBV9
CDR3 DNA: TGTGCCAGCAGCGTAGCTGGTGGGGGGCCTAGCACAGATACGCAGTATTTT
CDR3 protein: CASSVAGGGPSTDTQYF

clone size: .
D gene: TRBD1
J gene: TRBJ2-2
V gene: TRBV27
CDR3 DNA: TGTGCCAGTACCCGGGACAGATACACCGGGGAGCTGTTTTTT
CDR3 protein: CASTRDRYTGELFF

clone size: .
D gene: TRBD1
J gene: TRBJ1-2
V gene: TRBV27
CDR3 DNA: TGTGCCAGCAGTTTGGCCGGGACAGGTGGCTATGGCTACACCTTC
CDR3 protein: CASSLAGTGGYGYTF

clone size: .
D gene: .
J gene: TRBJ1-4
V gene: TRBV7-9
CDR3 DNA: TGTGCCAGCAGCTCCAACAGGGTGGAGGATGAAAAACTGTTTTTT
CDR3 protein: CASSSNRVEDEKLFF

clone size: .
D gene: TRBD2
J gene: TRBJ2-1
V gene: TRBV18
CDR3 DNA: TGTGCCAGCTGGACCACTCCTACTAGCGGGAGTTTTGTCGATGAGCAGTTCTTC
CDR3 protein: CASWTTPTSGSFVDEQFF

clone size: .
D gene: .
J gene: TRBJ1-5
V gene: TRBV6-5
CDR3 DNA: TGTGCCAGCAGTTACGTGTACAGCAATCAGCCCCAGCATTTT
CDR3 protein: CASSYVYSNQPQHF

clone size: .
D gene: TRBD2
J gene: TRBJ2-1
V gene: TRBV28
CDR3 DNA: TGTGCCAGCAGTCAAAGCGGGACCTACAATGAGCAGTTCTTC
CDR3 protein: CASSQSGTYNEQFF

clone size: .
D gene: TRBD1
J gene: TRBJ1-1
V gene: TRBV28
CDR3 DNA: TGTGCCAGCAGTCCCCCGACCGGACAGGGCCCTGTCGCTTTCTTT
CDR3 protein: CASSPPTGQGPVAFF